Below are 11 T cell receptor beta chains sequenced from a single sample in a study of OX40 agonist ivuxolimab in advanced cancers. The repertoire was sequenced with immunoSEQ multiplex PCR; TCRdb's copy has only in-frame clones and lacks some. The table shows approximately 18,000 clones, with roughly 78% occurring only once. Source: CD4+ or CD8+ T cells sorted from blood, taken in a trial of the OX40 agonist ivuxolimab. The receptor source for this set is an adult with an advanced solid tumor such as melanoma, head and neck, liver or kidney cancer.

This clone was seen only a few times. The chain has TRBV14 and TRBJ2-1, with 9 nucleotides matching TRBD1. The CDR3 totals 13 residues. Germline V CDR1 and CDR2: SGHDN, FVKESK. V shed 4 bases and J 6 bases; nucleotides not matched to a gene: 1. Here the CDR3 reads CASSLTGGNEQFF. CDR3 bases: TGTGCCAGCAGCCTGACAGGGGGCAATGAGCAGTTCTTC.

The CDR3, as DNA: TGTGCCAGTAGTATAAGGGACATTTGGAACACTGAAGCTTTCTTT. It is translated as CASSIRDIWNTEAFF. The genes are TRBV19 and TRBJ1-1; D is possibly TRBD1 (6 bases). V was cut by 2 bases and J by 1 base, with 11 bases left in between. CDR3 size: 15 residues. CDR1 is LNHDA and CDR2 is SQIVND in the germline V gene (reference sequence).

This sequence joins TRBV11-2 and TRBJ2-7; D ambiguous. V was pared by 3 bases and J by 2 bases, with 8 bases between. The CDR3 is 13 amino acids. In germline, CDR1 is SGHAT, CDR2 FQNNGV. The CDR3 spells CASSFNKAYEQYF. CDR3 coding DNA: TGTGCCAGCAGCTTTAACAAGGCCTACGAGCAGTACTTC.

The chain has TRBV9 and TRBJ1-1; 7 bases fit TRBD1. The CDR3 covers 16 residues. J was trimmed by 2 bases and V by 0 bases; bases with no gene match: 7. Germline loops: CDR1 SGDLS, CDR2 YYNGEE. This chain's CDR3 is CASSVGVRQGNTEAFF. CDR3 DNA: TGTGCCAGCAGCGTAGGGGTCCGACAGGGAAACACTGAAGCTTTCTTT. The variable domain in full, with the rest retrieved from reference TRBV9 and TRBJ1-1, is DSGVTQTPKHLITATGQRVTLRCSPRSGDLSVYWYQQSLDQGLQFLIQYYNGEERAKGNILERFSAQQFPDLHSELNLSSLELGDSALYFCASSVGVRQGNTEAFFGQGTRLTVV.

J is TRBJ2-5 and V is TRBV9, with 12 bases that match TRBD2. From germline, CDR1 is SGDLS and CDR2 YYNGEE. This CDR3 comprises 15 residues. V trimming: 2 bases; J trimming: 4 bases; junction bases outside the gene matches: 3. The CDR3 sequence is CASSVLAGGRETQYF. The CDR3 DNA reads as TGTGCCAGCAGCGTCCTAGCGGGGGGGCGAGAGACCCAGTACTTC.

The CDR3 region is CASSDTGKGTQYF. In DNA, the CDR3 is TGTGCCAGCAGCGATACAGGAAAGGGGACCCAGTACTTC. The chain uses TRBV6-5 and TRBJ2-5; possibly TRBD1 for D (5 bases). The germline V and J ends were trimmed by 6 bases and 7 bases, with 15 bases remaining between them. Germline lookup yields CDR1 MNHEY and CDR2 SVGAGI. This CDR3 has 13 amino acids.

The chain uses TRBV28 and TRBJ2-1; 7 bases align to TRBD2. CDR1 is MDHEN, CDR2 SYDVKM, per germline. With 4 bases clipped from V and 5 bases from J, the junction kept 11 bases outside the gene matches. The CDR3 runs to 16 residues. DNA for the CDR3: TGTGCCAGCAGTTCCCTCCTAACTAGCGAGAACAATGAGCAGTTCTTC. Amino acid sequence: CASSSLLTSENNEQFF.

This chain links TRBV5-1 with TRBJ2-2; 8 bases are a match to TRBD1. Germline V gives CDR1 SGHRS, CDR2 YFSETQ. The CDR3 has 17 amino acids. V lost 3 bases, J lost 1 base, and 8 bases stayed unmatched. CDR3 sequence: CASSWDKGQGNTGELFF. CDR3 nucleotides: TGCGCCAGCAGCTGGGACAAAGGACAGGGGAACACCGGGGAGCTGTTTTTT.

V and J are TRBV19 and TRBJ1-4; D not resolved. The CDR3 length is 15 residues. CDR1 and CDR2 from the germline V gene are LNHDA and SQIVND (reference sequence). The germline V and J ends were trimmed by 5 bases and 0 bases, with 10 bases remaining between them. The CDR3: CASSPERATNEKLFF. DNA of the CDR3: TGTGCCAGTAGTCCTGAACGTGCAACTAATGAAAAACTGTTTTTT.

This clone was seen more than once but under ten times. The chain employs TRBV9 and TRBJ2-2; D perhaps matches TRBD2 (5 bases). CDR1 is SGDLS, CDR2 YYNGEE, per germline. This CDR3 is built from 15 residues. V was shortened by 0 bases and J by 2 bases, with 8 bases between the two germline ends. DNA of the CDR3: TGTGCCAGCAGCGTAGCGGGGATAAACACCGGGGAGCTGTTTTTT. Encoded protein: CASSVAGINTGELFF.

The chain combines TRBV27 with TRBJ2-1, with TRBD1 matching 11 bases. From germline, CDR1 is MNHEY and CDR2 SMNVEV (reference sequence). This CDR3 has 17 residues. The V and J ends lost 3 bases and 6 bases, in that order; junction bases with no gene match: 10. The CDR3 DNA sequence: TGTGCCAGCAGTTTCCGCCCCCCGGACAGGGGGCCCAATGAGCAGTTCTTC. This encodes CASSFRPPDRGPNEQFF.